Below are 27 T cell receptor beta chains sequenced from a single sample in a study of cytomegalovirus exposure and HLA in healthy donors (TCRdb year 2017). Library preparation used the immunoSEQ multiplex PCR assay. A mixture of 60 forward primers for TCR Vbeta segments and 13 reverse primers for TCR Jbeta segments was used in the multiplex PCR. What TCRdb holds here is the immuneACCESS table cut down to in-frame rearrangements. Part of the clones is not present; checked against another copy, under half of the missing clones reflect an unresolved V gene, and the others are unexplained. This sample comprises 150,000 or so clones, around four fifths of them detected only once. The ten largest clones take up over 4% of the sample. Sequenced input: PBMCs. The receptors originated from a middle-aged man in good health and CMV-seropositive.

The chain joins TRBV11-1 to TRBJ1-6; 8 positions agree with TRBD1. J was trimmed by 10 bases and V by 3 bases; bases with no gene match: 2. Germline values: CDR1 SGHAT, CDR2 FQDESV (reference sequence). The CDR3 runs to 13 residues. The CDR3, as DNA: TGTGCCAGCAGCTTCCAGGGGGCCTCACCCCTCCACTTT. It specifies CASSFQGASPLHF.

The rearrangement uses TRBV15 and TRBJ1-1, with D unresolved. This CDR3 has 14 amino acids. The V and J ends lost 5 bases and 1 base respectively, with 11 bases between them. Per the germline V gene, CDR1 is LNHNV and CDR2 is YYDKDF (reference sequence). CDR3 loop: CATSRYRSNTEAFF. For the CDR3, the DNA is TGTGCCACCAGCCGGTACAGATCGAACACTGAAGCTTTCTTT.

The CDR3 is CASSQTRQGYRSPLHF. CDR3 DNA sequence: TGTGCCAGCAGCCAGACCCGGCAGGGTTATCGTTCACCCCTCCACTTT. The chain employs TRBV4-2 and TRBJ1-6; D perhaps matches TRBD1 (5 bases). Germline CDR1 LGHNA, CDR2 YNFKEQ. The CDR3 length is 16 residues. V lost 3 bases, J lost 9 bases, and 18 bases lay in between.

This clone has just one count. V is TRBV5-6 and J is TRBJ2-7, with 12 bases identical to TRBD1. J gave up 2 bases and V 4 bases, and 10 bases lay outside the gene matches. Looked up from germline, CDR1 is SGHDT and CDR2 is YYEEEE. This CDR3 region has 17 residues. The CDR3 sequence is CASSIVSGTGGPYEQYF. The CDR3 bases are TGTGCCAGCAGCATTGTCTCCGGGACAGGGGGCCCCTACGAGCAGTACTTC.

CDR3 nucleotide sequence: TGCGCCAGCAGCTTCGGGGATCCTAATGAAAAACTGTTTTTT. This sequence encodes CASSFGDPNEKLFF. The chain is built from TRBV5-1 and TRBJ1-4; D call uncertain. The CDR3 has 14 residues. CDR1 and CDR2 (germline): SGHRS, YFSETQ. The ends were cut back, 2 bases at V and 3 bases at J, with 8 bases in the middle.

The CDR3 DNA is TGTGCCAGTAGTATAGTTTACAGGGGACCGAGAAGCAATCAGCCCCAGCATTTT. Its translation is CASSIVYRGPRSNQPQHF. The chain has TRBV19 and TRBJ1-5; 7 nucleotides agree with TRBD1. The CDR3 covers 18 residues. CDR1 and CDR2 from the germline V gene are LNHDA and SQIVND (reference sequence). Losses at the gene ends were 1 base for V and 1 base for J; bases not matched to a gene: 10.

The chain combines TRBV5-1 with TRBJ2-7, with 10 bases that match TRBD1. Germline V CDR1 and CDR2: SGHRS, YFSETQ. CDR3 length: 14 amino acids. The V gene end was trimmed by 4 bases and the J gene end by 3 bases; junction bases not matched to a gene: 4. This CDR3 is CASSTGQGLYEQYF. The CDR3 nucleotides read TGCGCCAGCAGCACGGGACAGGGGCTCTACGAGCAGTACTTC. The whole variable domain, remainder taken from reference TRBV5-1 and TRBJ2-7, is KAGVTQTPRYLIKTRGQQVTLSCSPISGHRSVSWYQQTPGQGLQFLFEYFSETQRNKGNFPGRFSGRQFSNSRSEMNVSTLELGDSALYLCASSTGQGLYEQYFGPGTRLTVT.

This rearrangement joins TRBV4-1 to TRBJ2-1; TRBD1 is a possible D gene (6 bases). The CDR3 sequence is 17 residues long. Germline V gene sequence: CDR1 MGHRA, CDR2 YSYEKL. With 0 bases removed from V and 0 bases from J, the gap between germline ends came to 12 bases. In nucleotides, the CDR3 is TGCGCCAGCAGCCAAGATGTGGGGACAAGCTCCTACAATGAGCAGTTCTTC. This encodes CASSQDVGTSSYNEQFF.

The chain couples TRBV25-1 to TRBJ2-5; D might be TRBD2 (5 bases). Trimming removed 6 bases at V and 1 base at J, with 15 bases between. Per the germline V gene, CDR1 is MGHDK and CDR2 is SYGVNS. The CDR3 covers 15 residues. The CDR3 DNA reads TGTGCCAGCAGCGACGGACGACTATCCCAAGAGACCCAGTACTTC. Residues: CASSDGRLSQETQYF.

The V and J genes are TRBV5-8 and TRBJ2-1; D is unclear. Per germline, CDR1 SGHTS and CDR2 YDEGEE. Trimming shortened V by 4 bases and J by 2 bases, and 10 bases separated the two germline ends. This CDR3 has 14 amino acids. Written as DNA, the CDR3 is TGTGCCAGCAGCCTGACATCTCCCTACAATGAGCAGTTCTTC. This translates into CASSLTSPYNEQFF.

This chain links TRBV10-2 with TRBJ2-4; tentative D call: TRBD2 (6 bases). The CDR3 spans 14 residues. CDR1 and CDR2 (germline): WSHSY, SAAADI. Trimming stripped 3 bases from V and 4 bases from J, with 10 bases between. The CDR3 is CASSDRDWKNIQYF. CDR3 nucleotides: TGCGCCAGCAGTGATCGGGACTGGAAAAACATTCAGTACTTC.

A remark on this clone: At the DNA level, this CDR3 is encoded by other sequences in the same sample as well. The V and J genes are TRBV7-9 and TRBJ1-5, with 9 positions matching TRBD1. J gave up 7 bases and V 5 bases, and 6 bases lay outside the gene matches. The germline V gene encodes CDR1 SEHNR and CDR2 FQNEAQ (reference sequence). There are 14 residues in the CDR3. The CDR3 sequence: CASSPGQGGQPQHF. DNA of the CDR3: TGTGCCAGCAGCCCGGGACAGGGCGGGCAGCCCCAGCATTTT.

The rearrangement links TRBV7-2 to TRBJ2-1; D gene uncertain. Germline loops: CDR1 SGHTA, CDR2 FQGNSA. The CDR3 has 13 amino acids. With 5 bases removed from V and 3 bases from J, the gap between germline ends came to 8 bases. This CDR3 is CASSPRNYNEQFF. The CDR3 DNA sequence: TGTGCCAGCAGCCCCAGAAACTACAATGAGCAGTTCTTC.

The gene calls are TRBV4-2 and TRBJ2-3; 13 positions agree with TRBD2. This CDR3 spans 18 amino acids. From germline, CDR1 is LGHNA and CDR2 YNFKEQ. V shed 6 bases and J 1 base; nucleotides not matched to a gene: 10. The CDR3 protein is CASRHTSGGDPRTDTQYF. The CDR3 nucleotides are TGTGCCAGCAGGCATACTAGCGGGGGGGACCCCCGCACAGATACGCAGTATTTT.

About this clone itself: The sample holds other DNA sequences that translate to the same CDR3. CDR3 loop: CASSAGTGGNEKLFF. CDR3 DNA: TGCGCCAGCAGCGCCGGGACAGGAGGGAATGAAAAACTGTTTTTT. V usage is TRBV5-1 and J usage is TRBJ1-4; 8 bases map to TRBD1. The CDR3 loop spans 15 amino acids. V lost 4 bases, J lost 5 bases, and 7 bases stayed unmatched. Germline loops: CDR1 SGHRS, CDR2 YFSETQ. Full variable domain (rest looked up from reference TRBV5-1 and TRBJ1-4): KAGVTQTPRYLIKTRGQQVTLSCSPISGHRSVSWYQQTPGQGLQFLFEYFSETQRNKGNFPGRFSGRQFSNSRSEMNVSTLELGDSALYLCASSAGTGGNEKLFFGSGTQLSVL.

J is TRBJ2-7 and V is TRBV7-9; the match to TRBD2 covers 14 bases. Germline trimming cut 2 bases from V and 6 bases from J; bases unmatched to any gene: 12. Germline values: CDR1 SEHNR, CDR2 FQNEAQ (reference sequence). This CDR3 region has 18 residues. CDR3 amino acids: CASSLPTSGRAFMTEQYF. The DNA for the CDR3 is TGTGCCAGCAGCTTACCGACTAGCGGGAGGGCCTTTATGACCGAGCAGTACTTC.

V usage is TRBV5-5 and J usage is TRBJ2-5; possible D gene TRBD2, 6 bases. The CDR3 consists of 12 residues. The germline CDR1 and CDR2 sequences are SGHKS and YYEKEE (reference sequence). V gave up 4 bases and J gave up 5 bases, with 9 bases separating them. As DNA, the CDR3 is TGTGCCAGCAGCCTGGAGGGGGAGACCCAGTACTTC. This encodes CASSLEGETQYF.

The CDR3 bases are TGCGCCAGCAGCTTGGGGACACCCTACGAGCAGTACTTC. Amino acids: CASSLGTPYEQYF. The rearrangement joins TRBV5-1 to TRBJ2-7, with a tentative D call TRBD1 (5 bases). V lost 0 bases and J lost 2, with 6 bases in between. CDR3 size: 13 residues. The germline V gene has CDR1 SGHRS and CDR2 YFSETQ.

The chain uses TRBV2 and TRBJ1-5; 9 bases agree with TRBD1. The ends lost 7 bases at V and 7 bases at J; junction bases unmatched: 8. The germline V gene has CDR1 SNHLY and CDR2 FYNNEI. CDR3 length: 14 amino acids. CDR3 in amino acids: CASNTGGVGQPQHF. CDR3 bases: TGTGCCAGCAATACAGGGGGCGTCGGGCAGCCCCAGCATTTT. Supplemented by reference TRBV2 and TRBJ1-5, the full variable domain reads EPEVTQTPSHQVTQMGQEVILRCVPISNHLYFYWYRQILGQKVEFLVSFYNNEISEKSEIFDDQFSVERPDGSNFTLKIRSTKLEDSAMYFCASNTGGVGQPQHFGDGTRLSIL.

The sample holds one count of this clone. V usage is TRBV5-6 and J usage is TRBJ1-4; D perhaps matches TRBD1 (5 bases). The ends were cut back, 9 bases at V and 2 bases at J, with 11 bases in the middle. The CDR3 length is 13 residues. Germline V gene lookup returns CDR1 SGHDT and CDR2 YYEEEE. The CDR3: CATRRGTNEKLFF. CDR3 DNA: TGTGCCACCCGGCGGGGGACTAATGAAAAACTGTTTTTT. Full variable domain (outside the CDR3, taken from reference TRBV5-6 and TRBJ1-4): DAGVTQSPTHLIKTRGQQVTLRCSPKSGHDTVSWYQQALGQGPQFIFQYYEEEERQRGNFPDRFSGHQFPNYSSELNVNALLLGDSALYLCATRRGTNEKLFFGSGTQLSVL.

This clone was counted only a few times. The CDR3 coding sequence is TGCAGCGTTGGAGGGACTATAGCGGGAAACCCCGAGACCCAGTACTTC. It codes for CSVGGTIAGNPETQYF. The rearrangement links TRBV29-1 to TRBJ2-5; 8 positions agree with TRBD2. From germline, CDR1 is SQVTM and CDR2 ANQGSEA. The CDR3 runs to 16 residues. Germline trimming cut 4 bases from V and 5 bases from J; bases unmatched to any gene: 15. The full variable domain, with the rest looked up from reference TRBV29-1 and TRBJ2-5, is SAVISQKPSRDICQRGTSLTIQCQVDSQVTMMFWYRQQPGQSLTLIATANQGSEATYESGFVIDKFPISRPNLTFSTLTVSNMSPEDSSIYLCSVGGTIAGNPETQYFGPGTRLLVL.

Turning to this clone: A read error may produce the germline difference seen at one junction end. This sequence joins TRBV7-2 and TRBJ1-4; D is possibly TRBD1 (5 bases). The CDR3 totals 17 residues. Germline values: CDR1 SGHTA, CDR2 FQGNSA. This CDR3 is CASGFPKDSATNEKLFF. DNA for the CDR3: TGTGCCAGCGGCTTCCCCAAAGACAGTGCAACTAATGAAAAACTGTTTTTT.

This chain uses TRBV2 with TRBJ2-7; 7 bases line up with TRBD2. J gave up 9 bases and V 7 bases, and 9 bases lay outside the gene matches. The CDR3 has 12 residues. The V gene's germline CDR1 is SNHLY and CDR2 FYNNEI. CDR3 nucleotide sequence: TGTGCCAGCAACTTCGGGGGGAACGGGCAGTACTTC. This translates into CASNFGGNGQYF. Full variable domain (missing parts from reference TRBV2 and TRBJ2-7): EPEVTQTPSHQVTQMGQEVILRCVPISNHLYFYWYRQILGQKVEFLVSFYNNEISEKSEIFDDQFSVERPDGSNFTLKIRSTKLEDSAMYFCASNFGGNGQYFGPGTRLTVT.

The chain links TRBV11-2 to TRBJ2-1; D might be TRBD2 (7 bases). Germline V gives CDR1 SGHAT, CDR2 FQNNGV. This CDR3 spans 15 amino acids. V was clipped by 8 bases and J by 3 bases, with 17 bases between them. The CDR3 DNA follows: TGTGCCAGCCGCACCTGGGGGGGCAGCTACAATGAGCAGTTCTTC. It specifies CASRTWGGSYNEQFF.

V usage is TRBV28 and J usage is TRBJ1-1; D is unclear. The CDR3 loop spans 13 amino acids. Germline V gene data show CDR1 as MDHEN and CDR2 as SYDVKM. V was shortened by 5 bases and J by 0 bases, with 7 bases between the two germline ends. As DNA, the CDR3 is TGTGCCAGCAGTGTTGCAGTGAACACTGAAGCTTTCTTT. Translation gives CASSVAVNTEAFF.

This chain links TRBV2 with TRBJ2-1; 7 bases map to TRBD1. The CDR3 is 14 amino acids. The germline gives CDR1 SNHLY, CDR2 FYNNEI. Losses at the gene ends were 6 bases for V and 3 bases for J; bases not matched to a gene: 5. CDR3 sequence (DNA): TGTGCCAGCAGAGAGGACAGGAGCTACAATGAGCAGTTCTTC. Its protein is CASREDRSYNEQFF.

V gene TRBV4-2 combines with J gene TRBJ2-5; 10 nucleotides match TRBD2. The J call is doubtful: the DNA matches TRBJ2-7 better. The CDR3 sequence is 15 residues long. Germline values: CDR1 LGHNA, CDR2 YNFKEQ. Here the CDR3 DNA reads TGTGCCAGCAGCCGCTCGACTAGCGGGTTTAACGAGCAGTACTTC. Translated: CASSRSTSGFNEQYF.